The rows below give T cell receptor beta chains drawn from one sample of a study of cytomegalovirus exposure and HLA in healthy donors. The repertoire was sequenced with immunoSEQ multiplex PCR; TCRdb's copy has only in-frame clones and lacks some. Among about 260,000 clones listed, 80% to 90% were seen once. Sequencing used PBMCs. Receptor source: a woman in her 40s in good health and CMV-seropositive. The CDR3 runs from the conserved cysteine through the conserved F or W.

V gene	J gene	CDR3 protein
TRBV28	TRBJ1-2	CASREQGPNYGYTF
TRBV19	TRBJ1-4	CASTDRGNEKLFF
TRBV11-2	TRBJ2-7	CASSPGVGRSPYEQYF
TRBV30	TRBJ1-6	CTWGAQGAHSPLHF
TRBV28	TRBJ2-7	CASSLSTGGRYEQYF
TRBV9	TRBJ2-7	CASSPLIASTEQYF
TRBV29-1	TRBJ2-7	CSVKGGQGSSYEQYF
TRBV10-3	TRBJ1-5	CAISEGQDSNQPQHF
TRBV14	TRBJ2-6	CASSHNSLSNVLTF
TRBV28	TRBJ2-1	CATELSYNEQFF
TRBV6-4	TRBJ1-1	CASSPPGGPDLDTEAFF
TRBV9	TRBJ1-4	CASSQETGPGTNEKLFF
TRBV6-5	TRBJ2-7	CASSYSWQGPYEQYF
TRBV10-3	TRBJ2-3	CAIRGTSGRAPDTQYF
TRBV5-1	TRBJ2-3	CASSLRSGSAQSGTDTQYF